Listed below are T cell receptor beta chains from one sample, sequenced in a study of Ad26.COV2.S vaccination and SARS-CoV-2 variants. The assay was immunoSEQ multiplex PCR, and TCRdb's table has in-frame clones only and misses some. The sample has 350,000 to 500,000 clones; roughly 88% are singletons. The sample was peripheral blood, taken in a trial of Ad26.COV2.S vaccine versus placebo. These receptors were collected from a person aged 18-65 years who received the Ad26.COV2.S COVID-19 vaccine or a placebo. Both conserved end residues are part of each CDR3. A D gene is named only where the DNA matches it firmly. The size of a clone is reported for some rows only, either as once, few or many, or as a class for expanded clones.

>TRBD1|TRBV4-3|NA|TRBJ1-4
TGCGCCAGCAGCCAGACCAAGGGACAGGTCCATGAAAAACTGTTTTTT
CASSQTKGQVHEKLFF
>NA|TRBV13|NA|TRBJ2-5
TGTGCCAGCAGCCAAACCGGGACTGGCAAAGAGACCCAGTACTTC
CASSQTGTGKETQYF
>NA|TRBV6-4|NA|TRBJ2-7
TGTGCCAGCACCATCAGGGGCTCCTACGAGCAGTACTTC
CASTIRGSYEQYF
>NA|TRBV19|NA|TRBJ2-5
TGTGCCAGTAGTATAGGATCCAGCGGGCACGAGGAGACCCAGTACTTC
CASSIGSSGHEETQYF
>NA|TRBV7-9|NA|TRBJ2-3
TGTGCCAGCAGGTTGACTAGCACAGATACGCAGTATTTT
CASRLTSTDTQYF
>NA|TRBV4-1|NA|TRBJ1-2
TGCGCCAGCAGCCAAGAAGGGGCTAACTATGGCTACACCTTC
CASSQEGANYGYTF
>TRBD1|TRBV11-3|once|TRBJ2-1
TGTGCCAGCAGTGATTCAGGGGGCGGAAATGAGCAGTTCTTC
CASSDSGGGNEQFF
>NA|TRBV5-6|NA|TRBJ2-7
TGTGCCAGCAGCTTGGGACGGCGGAGCTCCTACGAGCAGTACTTC
CASSLGRRSSYEQYF
>NA|TRBV7-2|NA|TRBJ1-5
TGTGCCAGCAGCTTAGAGGGGCTGGCTGGGACACGTAGCAATCAGCCCCAGCATTTT
CASSLEGLAGTRSNQPQHF
>NA|TRBV5-4|NA|TRBJ1-2
TGTGCCAGCAGCTTGGAGTTCGGACACGGTGGCTACACCTTC
CASSLEFGHGGYTF
>TRBD1|TRBV27|NA|TRBJ2-5
TGTGCCAGCAGTTCCGCGGGGACAGGGGGCGAGTACTTC
CASSSAGTGGEYF
>NA|TRBV7-8|NA|TRBJ2-1
TGTGCCAGCAGCCTTAAACTAGTGTACAATGAGCAGTTCTTC
CASSLKLVYNEQFF
>NA|TRBV3-1/TRBV3-2|NA|TRBJ2-1
TGTGCCAGCAGCCAAGTCCTCAGCTACAATGAGCAGTTCTTC
CASSQVLSYNEQFF
>NA|TRBV7-2|NA|TRBJ1-4
TGTGCCAGCAGCTTAGCGTTCGGAAAACTGTTTTTT
CASSLAFGKLFF
>TRBD2|TRBV19|NA|TRBJ2-1
TGTGCCAGTAGTATAGTTAGCGGGAATGAGCAGTTCTTC
CASSIVSGNEQFF
>TRBD1|TRBV5-4|NA|TRBJ2-7
TGTGCCAGCAGCCGAGGGACAGGAGCCTACGAGCAGTACTTC
CASSRGTGAYEQYF
>TRBD1|TRBV3-1/TRBV3-2|NA|TRBJ2-7
TGTGCCAGCAGCATTCGGGACAGCTCCTACGAGCAGTACTTC
CASSIRDSSYEQYF
>NA|TRBV11-3|NA|TRBJ2-5
TGTGCCAGCAGCTTAGAGCCGGGCTCGGCAGAGACCCAGTACTTC
CASSLEPGSAETQYF
>NA|TRBV7-2|NA|TRBJ1-1
TGTGCCAGCACCCCTGGGGGGAGATGGGGAGCTTTCTTT
CASTPGGRWGAFF
>NA|TRBV5-6|NA|TRBJ1-1
TGTGCCAGCAGCTTGGGGGAGTACACTGAAGCTTTCTTT
CASSLGEYTEAFF
>TRBD2|TRBV20-1|NA|TRBJ2-7
TGCAGTGCCCCCTACAGCGGGGGAAGCTTC
CSAPYSGGSF
>TRBD1|TRBV7-2|once|TRBJ1-3
TGTGCCAGCAGCTTAGAGGGACAGAGCTCTGGAAACACCATATATTTT
CASSLEGQSSGNTIYF
>NA|TRBV24-1|NA|TRBJ2-1
TGTGCCACCAGTAGGGCAGGGGAGCAGTTCTTC
CATSRAGEQFF
>NA|TRBV7-6|NA|TRBJ2-2
TGTGCCAGCAGTCCGAGAGGGGAGCTGTTTTTT
CASSPRGELFF
>NA|TRBV30|once|TRBJ1-2
TGTGCGCAAAAGGAGCGGGGGAACTATGGCTACACCTTC
CAQKERGNYGYTF
>TRBD2|TRBV19|NA|TRBJ2-2
TGTGCCAGCACTAGCGGCGGGGAGCTGTTTTTT
CASTSGGELFF
>TRBD1|TRBV5-4|NA|TRBJ2-6
TGTGCCAGCAGCTCGGGACAGGGCGACTCTGGGGCCAACGTCCTGACTTTC
CASSSGQGDSGANVLTF
>NA|TRBV18|once|TRBJ2-7
TGTGCCAGCTCCCGCTCGGACATGGTCGGATGGGTTTACGAGCAGTACTTC
CASSRSDMVGWVYEQYF
>TRBD2|TRBV4-2|NA|TRBJ2-3
TGTGCCAGCAGCCAAGACGGGACTAGCGCGACAGATACGCAGTATTTT
CASSQDGTSATDTQYF
>NA|TRBV6-5|once|TRBJ1-2
TGTGCCAGCAGTTTTCTGGGGATTAACTATGGCTACACCTTC
CASSFLGINYGYTF
>NA|TRBV11-1|NA|TRBJ2-2
TGTGCCAGCAGGGAATTAGGACAAATTACCGGGGAGCTGTTTTTT
CASRELGQITGELFF
>NA|TRBV12-3/TRBV12-4|NA|TRBJ1-5
TGTGCCAGCAGTTATTTGGGGCCTAAGCCCCAGCATTTT
CASSYLGPKPQHF
>TRBD2|TRBV19|NA|TRBJ2-3
TGTGCCAGTAGTGGCGGGCGGAGGGGGACTAGCGGGGAGGATACGCAGTATTTT
CASSGGRRGTSGEDTQYF
>NA|TRBV10-3|NA|TRBJ2-2
TGTGCCATCAGTGATCAGTTTTCTACCGGGGAGCTGTTTTTT
CAISDQFSTGELFF
>NA|TRBV4-1|few|TRBJ2-2
TGCGCCAGCAGCCAAAGGGCCATCTACGGGGAGCTGTTTTTT
CASSQRAIYGELFF
>TRBD2|TRBV7-8|NA|TRBJ2-5
TGTGCCAGCAGCAGACTAGCGGGAGTCGGGGAGACCCAGTACTTC
CASSRLAGVGETQYF
>TRBD1|TRBV5-4|NA|TRBJ1-6
TGTGCCAGCAGCTTGATTCAGGGGGCGACCTATAATTCACCCCTCCACTTT
CASSLIQGATYNSPLHF
>TRBD1|TRBV6-5|NA|TRBJ2-1
TGTGCCAGCAAATCGACAGGGGGCGGGTACAATGAGCAGTTCTTC
CASKSTGGGYNEQFF
>NA|TRBV5-1|NA|TRBJ2-2
TGCGCCAGCAGCGGGCAGAGCGTTAACACCGGGGAGCTGTTTTTT
CASSGQSVNTGELFF
>TRBD1|TRBV19|NA|TRBJ1-6
TGTGCCAGCCGGGACAGCACTTTTAGCTCCTATAATTCACCCCTCCACTTT
CASRDSTFSSYNSPLHF
>NA|TRBV19|NA|TRBJ2-1
TGTGCCAGCACCCAACGGGGCCGACAGAGCGTCTCCTACAATGAGCAGTTCTTC
CASTQRGRQSVSYNEQFF
>TRBD1|TRBV5-6|NA|TRBJ2-6
TGTGCCAGCAGCCTCCCAACAGGGGTCGGGGCCAACGTCCTGACTTTC
CASSLPTGVGANVLTF
>NA|TRBV6-5|NA|TRBJ2-7
TGTGCCAGCAGTTACGGACCTCTCTCCTACGAGCAGTACTTC
CASSYGPLSYEQYF
>TRBD2|TRBV7-2|NA|TRBJ2-7
TGTGCCAGCAGCCCTCACGGGGGGACCAGTGCCTACGAGCAGTACTTC
CASSPHGGTSAYEQYF
>NA|TRBV5-6|NA|TRBJ2-5
TGTGCCAGCAGCTTGGGTCCTTCAGGGGAGGGGGAGACCCAGTACTTC
CASSLGPSGEGETQYF
>NA|TRBV27|NA|TRBJ2-7
TGTGCCAGCAGAGGGTACTACGAGCAGTACTTC
CASRGYYEQYF
>NA|TRBV24-1|NA|TRBJ2-7
TGTGCCACCGGAGGCGACCACTACGAGCAGTACTTC
CATGGDHYEQYF
>TRBD2|TRBV7-9|NA|TRBJ2-7
TGTGCCAGCAGTAGGGCCCTAGCGGCAGGACTCTACGAGCAGTACTTC
CASSRALAAGLYEQYF
>NA|TRBV5-5|NA|TRBJ1-5
TGTGCCAGCAGCTTGGCAGGGCCCAATCAGCCCCAGCATTTT
CASSLAGPNQPQHF
>NA|TRBV6-6|NA|TRBJ1-2
TGTGCCAGCACCGTGGGTCCTTTATTATATGGCTACACCTTC
CASTVGPLLYGYTF
>NA|TRBV6-1|NA|TRBJ2-7
TGTGCCAGCAGTGAAGCCCCTTCCTACGAGCAGTACTTC
CASSEAPSYEQYF
>TRBD2|TRBV9|NA|TRBJ2-1
TGTGCCAGCAGCGTAGATCTAGCGGGAGGATATAACAATGAGCAGTTCTTC
CASSVDLAGGYNNEQFF